These 26 T cell receptor beta chains originate from one sample sequenced in a study of blood T cell repertoires in COVID-19. Some clones are missing from TCRdb's copy, which holds only in-frame ones; the method was immunoSEQ multiplex PCR. The sample consists of about 79,000 clones, roughly 90% of them appearing once. The sequenced material came from peripheral blood. The source is a man in his 70s with active or convalescent COVID-19.

The gene calls are TRBV2 and TRBJ2-5; 11 bases agree with TRBD2. Germline assignment: CDR1 SNHLY and CDR2 FYNNEI. The V segment lost 7 bases and the J segment 4 bases; nucleotides outside the gene matches: 5. This CDR3 has 14 residues. The CDR3 DNA reads as TGTGCCAGCAAGCCGGGACTAGCGGTAGAGACCCAGTACTTC. Amino acids: CASKPGLAVETQYF.

In its sample, this clone was seen once. The chain combines TRBV4-1 with TRBJ2-3, with 7 bases identical to TRBD2. The V segment lost 5 bases and the J segment 2 bases; nucleotides outside the gene matches: 7. The CDR3 has 15 amino acids. The germline V gene has CDR1 MGHRA and CDR2 YSYEKL. The CDR3 spells CASSSGTTNTDTQYF. CDR3 DNA sequence: TGCGCCAGCAGCTCCGGGACTACAAACACAGATACGCAGTATTTT.

The CDR3: CSAVGGGYGYTF. The CDR3 DNA is TGCAGCGCCGTGGGGGGAGGCTATGGCTACACCTTC. This sequence joins TRBV29-1 and TRBJ1-2; the D gene is possibly TRBD1 (5 bases). V lost 7 bases, J lost 4 bases, and 13 bases lay in between. There are 12 residues in the CDR3. Per germline, CDR1 SQVTM and CDR2 ANQGSEA.

This chain uses TRBV7-2 with TRBJ1-3, with D tentatively TRBD1 (5 bases). Between the trimmed V and J ends, which lost 5 bases and 0 bases, there was a span of 11 bases. Germline CDR1 reads SGHTA; CDR2 reads FQGNSA. There are 15 residues in the CDR3. The CDR3 DNA reads as TGTGCCAGCAGCCCCAGGGTCAGCTCTGGAAACACCATATATTTT. Its protein product is CASSPRVSSGNTIYF.

This clone was picked up a small number of times. V usage is TRBV28 and J usage is TRBJ1-1; D is undetermined. Trimming took off 5 bases at V and 3 bases at J, with 13 bases between the two ends. Germline lookup yields CDR1 MDHEN and CDR2 SYDVKM. The CDR3 is 14 amino acids. This chain's CDR3 is CASSPSGSYTEAFF. The DNA for the CDR3 is TGTGCCAGCAGTCCCTCAGGATCTTACACTGAAGCTTTCTTT.

This chain connects TRBV7-2 to TRBJ1-3; D gene ambiguous. The CDR3 totals 14 residues. Germline loops: CDR1 SGHTA, CDR2 FQGNSA. V lost 5 bases, J lost 5 bases, and 13 bases lay in between. For the CDR3, the DNA is TGTGCCAGCAGCCAGAGGCACCGGAGAAACACCATATATTTT. Translation: CASSQRHRRNTIYF.

This rearrangement joins TRBV7-2 to TRBJ2-1; perhaps TRBD2 as D (6 bases). The CDR3 has 14 residues. Germline CDR1 SGHTA, CDR2 FQGNSA. V lost 1 base to trimming and J lost 7 bases, with 11 bases between them. This CDR3 is CASSLVPSENEQFF. In DNA form, the CDR3 reads TGTGCCAGCAGCTTAGTTCCTAGCGAGAATGAGCAGTTCTTC. The full variable domain, completed using reference TRBV7-2 and TRBJ2-1, is GAGVSQSPSNKVTEKGKDVELRCDPISGHTALYWYRQSLGQGLEFLIYFQGNSAPDKSGLPSDRFSAERTGGSVSTLTIQRTQQEDSAVYLCASSLVPSENEQFFGPGTRLTVL.

The J gene is TRBJ1-2, the V gene TRBV9; no clear D. In germline, CDR1 is SGDLS, CDR2 YYNGEE. With 0 bases removed from V and 8 bases from J, the gap between germline ends came to 11 bases. CDR3 length: 13 residues. Here the CDR3 DNA reads TGTGCCAGCAGCGTAGTAACCCCCGGGGGCTACACCTTC. Translating gives CASSVVTPGGYTF.

This clone was recorded only once. In DNA form, the CDR3 reads TGTGCCAGCAGTTTGGGAGCGTTAGCAACTAATGAAAAACTGTTTTTT. This sequence encodes CASSLGALATNEKLFF. V and J are TRBV27 and TRBJ1-4; no clear D. CDR3 length: 16 amino acids. Per the germline V gene, CDR1 is MNHEY and CDR2 is SMNVEV (reference sequence). V was pared by 3 bases and J by 0 bases, with 11 bases between. The full variable domain, in which reference TRBV27 and TRBJ1-4 provide the parts outside the CDR3, is EAQVTQNPRYLITVTGKKLTVTCSQNMNHEYMSWYRQDPGLGLRQIYYSMNVEVTDKGDVPEGYKVSRKEKRNFPLILESPSPNQTSLYFCASSLGALATNEKLFFGSGTQLSVL.

V and J are TRBV5-4 and TRBJ2-4; 11 bases fit TRBD2. CDR1 and CDR2 (germline): SGHNT, YYREEE (reference sequence). CDR3 length equals 17 residues. Trimming at V came to 0 bases and at J to 1 base, leaving 3 bases not matched to a gene. The CDR3 nucleotides read TGTGCCAGCAGCTTGGAGGCTAGCGGGAGGGCCAAAAACATTCAGTACTTC. This sequence encodes CASSLEASGRAKNIQYF.

CDR3 amino acids: CASSSRPGTSGIHTYEQYF. CDR3 nucleotide sequence: TGCGCCAGCAGCTCCCGACCCGGGACTAGCGGGATTCACACCTACGAGCAGTACTTC. The rearrangement uses TRBV5-1 and TRBJ2-7; TRBD2 aligns across 13 bases. The CDR3 is made up of 19 amino acids. The V and J ends lost 3 bases and 2 bases, in that order; junction bases with no gene match: 14. Germline loops: CDR1 SGHRS, CDR2 YFSETQ.

The CDR3 DNA reads as TGTGCCAGCAGTCCCAGGGGGCCATGGGGAGAGACCCAGTACTTC. Its protein is CASSPRGPWGETQYF. The chain uses TRBV9 and TRBJ2-5; 8 bases map to TRBD1. V shed 5 bases and J 4 bases; nucleotides not matched to a gene: 10. CDR1 is SGDLS, CDR2 YYNGEE, per germline. The CDR3 is made up of 15 amino acids.

V gene TRBV19 combines with J gene TRBJ2-5; D remains ambiguous. Germline CDR1 reads LNHDA; CDR2 reads SQIVND (reference sequence). Trimming pared 3 bases from V and 3 bases from J, leaving 8 bases between. The CDR3 is 13 amino acids. The CDR3 region has the DNA TGTGCCAGTAGTATTACATACGAAGAGACCCAGTACTTC. Amino acids: CASSITYEETQYF.

This clone was counted once. This chain links TRBV19 with TRBJ1-2; 7 bases are a match to TRBD1. CDR3 length equals 14 residues. V dropped 7 bases and J dropped 3; count of bases not matched to a gene: 8. Germline V gives CDR1 LNHDA, CDR2 SQIVND (reference sequence). The CDR3 DNA reads TGTGCCAGTACCAACACCGGGACAGACTATGGCTACACCTTC. This codes for CASTNTGTDYGYTF.

V is TRBV9 and J is TRBJ2-2, with no clear D. CDR3 length equals 12 residues. The V gene's germline CDR1 is SGDLS and CDR2 YYNGEE. Trimming took off 5 bases at V and 7 bases at J, with 9 bases between the two ends. CDR3 bases: TGTGCCAGCAGTCTTGGCAGCGGGGAGCTGTTTTTT. This gives the protein CASSLGSGELFF.

Here the CDR3 DNA reads TGTGCCACCAGTGACCCCGGGACAGAGCAGTTCTTC. This gives the protein CATSDPGTEQFF. The chain combines TRBV24-1 with TRBJ2-1; perhaps TRBD1 as D (6 bases). V gave up 4 bases and J gave up 10 bases, with 10 bases separating them. CDR3 size: 12 residues. Per germline, CDR1 KGHDR and CDR2 SFDVKD.

V usage is TRBV5-1 and J usage is TRBJ2-3; maybe TRBD1 (6 bases). Germline-derived CDR1 and CDR2 are SGHRS and YFSETQ. The CDR3 length is 13 residues. V was shortened by 4 bases and J by 6 bases, with 12 bases between the two germline ends. The DNA of the CDR3 is TGCGCCAGCAGCGGGACACCCAGCGATACGCAGTATTTT. Residues: CASSGTPSDTQYF.

The V and J genes are TRBV5-8 and TRBJ2-1, with 9 bases aligning to TRBD1. The trim removed 1 base at V and 6 bases at J, leaving 11 bases unmatched. The CDR3 extends over 17 amino acids. In germline, CDR1 is SGHTS, CDR2 YDEGEE. CDR3 amino acids: CASSLLGWTGVGNEQFF. Here the CDR3 DNA reads TGTGCCAGCAGCTTGTTGGGGTGGACAGGGGTGGGCAATGAGCAGTTCTTC.

This clone was found once. The chain combines TRBV18 with TRBJ1-2; 9 bases are a match to TRBD1. CDR1 and CDR2 from the germline V gene are KGHSH and LQKENI. V was clipped by 0 bases and J by 6 bases; unmatched bases: 2. The CDR3 runs to 14 residues. CDR3 region: CASSPPDRGDGYTF. The CDR3, as DNA: TGTGCCAGCTCACCACCTGACAGGGGGGATGGCTACACCTTC.

This clone has a single count. V and J are TRBV3-1 (or the pseudogene TRBV3-2) and TRBJ1-2; 7 bases line up with TRBD1. The germline CDR1 and CDR2 sequences are LGHDT and YNNKEL (reference sequence). V was pared by 1 base and J by 4 bases, with 3 bases of the junction left unmatched. The CDR3 length is 14 residues. CDR3 protein: CASSQAGGPYGYTF. CDR3 in DNA: TGTGCCAGCAGCCAAGCAGGGGGGCCCTATGGCTACACCTTC.

This clone was picked up one time. The chain carries TRBV18 and TRBJ2-1, with D maybe TRBD1 (5 bases). V was cut by 0 bases and J by 1 base, with 10 bases left in between. The CDR3 sequence is 16 residues long. The germline gives CDR1 KGHSH, CDR2 LQKENI. The CDR3 protein is CASSPPRGLSYNEQFF. In DNA, the CDR3 is TGTGCCAGCTCACCACCAAGGGGTCTTTCCTACAATGAGCAGTTCTTC. The full variable domain, in which reference TRBV18 and TRBJ2-1 provide the parts outside the CDR3, is NAGVMQNPRHLVRRRGQEARLRCSPMKGHSHVYWYRQLPEEGLKFMVYLQKENIIDESGMPKERFSAEFPKEGPSILRIQQVVRGDSAAYFCASSPPRGLSYNEQFFGPGTRLTVL.

The rearrangement uses TRBV30 and TRBJ1-5; 10 bases map to TRBD1. Germline trimming cut 3 bases from V and 4 bases from J; bases unmatched to any gene: 3. Germline V CDR1 and CDR2: GTSNPN, SVGIG (reference sequence). The CDR3 has 14 residues. The CDR3 DNA reads as TGTGCCTGGAGCCGACAGGGGGCAAATCAGCCCCAGCATTTT. This sequence encodes CAWSRQGANQPQHF.

The rearrangement uses TRBV30 and TRBJ1-1, with 8 positions matching TRBD1. In germline, CDR1 is GTSNPN, CDR2 SVGIG (reference sequence). The trim removed 0 bases at V and 0 bases at J, leaving 9 bases unmatched. This CDR3 region has 17 residues. CDR3 coding DNA: TGTGCCTGGAGTGTTGGCAGGGGGCCGCAAATGAACACTGAAGCTTTCTTT. Its protein is CAWSVGRGPQMNTEAFF.

The rearrangement joins TRBV4-1 to TRBJ2-2; 7 bases fit TRBD1. CDR1 and CDR2 (germline): MGHRA, YSYEKL. The length of the CDR3 is 15 residues. The V and J ends lost 4 bases and 2 bases, in that order; junction bases with no gene match: 4. CDR3 coding DNA: TGCGCCAGCAGCCTCGGGACAGCAAACACCGGGGAGCTGTTTTTT. Translated, it gives CASSLGTANTGELFF.

The chain recombines TRBV6-1 with TRBJ2-7; no clear D gene. CDR1 and CDR2 from the germline V gene are MNHNS and SASEGT. V lost 5 bases and J lost 3, with 8 bases in between. The CDR3 extends over 12 amino acids. The CDR3 region has the DNA TGTGCCAGCAGTCCCCTAGGCTACGAGCAGTACTTC. Translated, it gives CASSPLGYEQYF.

J is TRBJ1-1 and V is TRBV5-5, with 11 bases matching TRBD1. Germline loops: CDR1 SGHKS, CDR2 YYEKEE (reference sequence). J was trimmed by 3 bases and V by 5 bases; bases with no gene match: 6. The CDR3 sequence is 15 residues long. The CDR3 is CASSWTGGRDTEAFF. The CDR3 DNA reads TGTGCCAGCAGTTGGACAGGGGGCAGGGACACTGAAGCTTTCTTT.